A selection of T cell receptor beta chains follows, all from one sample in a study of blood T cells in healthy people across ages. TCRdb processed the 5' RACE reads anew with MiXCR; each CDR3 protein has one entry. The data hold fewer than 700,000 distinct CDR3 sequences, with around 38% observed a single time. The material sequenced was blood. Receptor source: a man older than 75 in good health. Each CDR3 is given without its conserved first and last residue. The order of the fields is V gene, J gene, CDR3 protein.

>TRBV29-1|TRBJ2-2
SVVGGRATGELF
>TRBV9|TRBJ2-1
ASSVNRGIAYNEQF
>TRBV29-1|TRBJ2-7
SVEGVGPSYEQY
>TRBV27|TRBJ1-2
ASSSDREGYGYT
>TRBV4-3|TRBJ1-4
ASSQDHGRVEKLF
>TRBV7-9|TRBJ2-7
ASSLAQPGSYEQY
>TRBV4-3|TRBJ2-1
ASSQLFRGDGQF
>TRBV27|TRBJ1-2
ASSPSNDGYT
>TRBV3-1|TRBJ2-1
TSSQGRAGGNEQF
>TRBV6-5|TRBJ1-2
ATKLGIDYGYT
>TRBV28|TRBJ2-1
ATLLRRSSVSYEQF
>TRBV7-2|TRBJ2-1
ASSLNRETRETQF
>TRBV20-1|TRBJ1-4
SARDPGGLGEKLF
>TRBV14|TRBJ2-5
ASSFRGPRGETQY
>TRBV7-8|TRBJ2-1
ASSLYTTAEYNEQF
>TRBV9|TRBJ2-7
ASSVAAGWYEQY
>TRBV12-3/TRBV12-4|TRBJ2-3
ASGKTGGDATDTQY
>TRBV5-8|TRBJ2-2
ASSRTSRNLGELF
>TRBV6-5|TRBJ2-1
ASSYGTSGNNEQF
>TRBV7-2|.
ASSQQGADFEQY
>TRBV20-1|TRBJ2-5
SARDPPPGETQY
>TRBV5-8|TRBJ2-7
ASRPFNGGPYNEQY
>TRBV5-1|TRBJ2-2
ASSLTQNTGELF
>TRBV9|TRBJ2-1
ASGLHTSSNEQF
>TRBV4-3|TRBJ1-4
ASSQVDRANEKLF
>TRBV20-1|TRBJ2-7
SARARPQSYEQY
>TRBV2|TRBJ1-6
ASHLQSSYNSPLH
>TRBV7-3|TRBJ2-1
ASSLSTRGAYNEQF
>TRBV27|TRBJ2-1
ASSVGAINNEQF